This T cell receptor (beta chain) was recovered during a study of blood T cell repertoires in COVID-19. The wider study: COVID-19 samples, acute and convalescent, were from the United States, Italy and Spain. The cDNA or gDNA used as material had been derived from T cells, B-cell-depleted T cells, or PBMCs.

In the authors' workflow: Amplification of reference gene primers was used by the study to estimate nucleated cell counts. TCRdb's table, derived via immunoSEQ multiplex PCR, lists solely in-frame clones and lacks some. Clonal size and the V and J genes are those of that table, whereas D and trimming came from the DNA. The table lists fewer than 200,000 clones, 80% to 90% of them singletons. From germline, CDR1 is MNHNY and CDR2 SVGAGI (reference sequence). CDR3 length: 13 residues. Trimming removed 0 bases at V and 5 bases at J, with 8 bases between. This chain joins TRBV6-6 and TRBJ2-7, with D perhaps matching TRBD1 (6 bases). Material: peripheral blood. The sequence came from a man aged 45-65 years with active or convalescent COVID-19. CDR3 DNA: TGTGCCAGCAGTTACTCGAAGGGGGACGAGCAGTACTTC. The encoded protein is CASSYSKGDEQYF.